The rows below give T cell receptor beta chains drawn from one sample of a study of blood T cell repertoires in COVID-19. The assay was immunoSEQ multiplex PCR, and TCRdb's table has in-frame clones only and misses some. The data show 200,000 to 250,000 clones, 85% seen once. Sequenced material: peripheral blood. Source of these receptors: a man in his fifties or sixties who had recovered from COVID-19. The CDR3 runs from the conserved cysteine through the conserved F or W. D genes are given only for firm matches. Clone size is stated in some rows and not others, as once, few, many or a class when expanded.

V: TRBV30
J: TRBJ1-2
size: -
length: 13
D: -
DNA: TGTGCCTCGGGGGCAGGGCTATGGTATGGCTACACCTTC
CDR3: CASGAGLWYGYTF

V: TRBV6-6
J: TRBJ2-1
size: -
length: 13
D: TRBD2
DNA: TGTGCCAGCACCTCCTCCCCGAGGACTAGCACGTTCTTC
CDR3: CASTSSPRTSTFF

V: TRBV25-1
J: TRBJ2-3
size: -
length: 16
D: TRBD2
DNA: TGTGCCAGCAATCCCGGGACTAGCGGGAATACAGATACGCAGTATTTT
CDR3: CASNPGTSGNTDTQYF

V: TRBV5-1
J: TRBJ1-3
size: few
length: 16
D: TRBD1
DNA: TGCGCCAGCAGCCCACGACAGGGGGGTAGTGGAAACACCATATATTTT
CDR3: CASSPRQGGSGNTIYF

V: TRBV13
J: TRBJ2-5
size: -
length: 16
D: TRBD2
DNA: TGTGCCAGCAGCACCGCCTTAGCGGGAGTGCAAGAGACCCAGTACTTC
CDR3: CASSTALAGVQETQYF

V: TRBV28
J: TRBJ1-2
size: -
length: 14
D: TRBD1
DNA: TGTGCCAGCAGTCTAGGGGGCTCTAACTATGGCTACACCTTC
CDR3: CASSLGGSNYGYTF

V: TRBV4-2
J: TRBJ1-5
size: -
length: 15
D: TRBD1
DNA: TGTGCCAGCAGCCCAGGGGGGACAGGGGTTCAGCCCCAGCATTTT
CDR3: CASSPGGTGVQPQHF

V: TRBV7-2
J: TRBJ2-1
size: -
length: 17
D: TRBD2
DNA: TGTGCCAGCAGCTTAGTGCCCCCCGGACTAGCGGATAATGAGCAGTTCTTC
CDR3: CASSLVPPGLADNEQFF

V: TRBV6-6
J: TRBJ2-7
size: -
length: 16
D: TRBD2
DNA: TGTGCCAGCAGTTATCCAGGACTAGCGGATACCTACGAGCAGTACTTC
CDR3: CASSYPGLADTYEQYF

V: TRBV27
J: TRBJ1-5
size: -
length: 15
D: -
DNA: TGTGCCAGCAGTTTACAACCCCCAGGGAATCAGCCCCAGCATTTT
CDR3: CASSLQPPGNQPQHF

V: TRBV30
J: TRBJ2-1
size: -
length: 16
D: -
DNA: TGTGCCTGGAGAAAGGGGCTAGCGAACTCCTACAATGAGCAGTTCTTC
CDR3: CAWRKGLANSYNEQFF

V: TRBV28
J: TRBJ1-5
size: -
length: 17
D: TRBD1
DNA: TGTGCCAGCAGTTTATCTATCGGGACAGCCTTAAATCAGCCCCAGCATTTT
CDR3: CASSLSIGTALNQPQHF

V: TRBV28
J: TRBJ1-3
size: -
length: 14
D: -
DNA: TGTGCCAGCAGCCCCGGGGGGGCTGGAAACACCATATATTTT
CDR3: CASSPGGAGNTIYF

V: TRBV14
J: TRBJ2-3
size: -
length: 15
D: TRBD2
DNA: TGTGCCAGCAGCCTAGCGGGAGGTCGCACAGATACGCAGTATTTT
CDR3: CASSLAGGRTDTQYF

V: TRBV7-6
J: TRBJ2-2
size: -
length: 16
D: TRBD1
DNA: TGTGCCAGCAGCTCCAACCACAGGGGGCTTACCGGGGAGCTGTTTTTT
CDR3: CASSSNHRGLTGELFF

V: TRBV30
J: TRBJ2-3
size: -
length: 16
D: TRBD2
DNA: TGTGCCTGGGGCTCGGGACTAGCGGGTAGCACAGATACGCAGTATTTT
CDR3: CAWGSGLAGSTDTQYF

V: TRBV7-9
J: TRBJ2-4
size: -
length: 14
D: -
DNA: TGTGCCAGCAGCTTGAGAGGCACGGACTACATTCAGTACTTC
CDR3: CASSLRGTDYIQYF

V: TRBV19
J: TRBJ2-7
size: -
length: 15
D: -
DNA: TGTGCCAGTAGTAACACGGGATCGGGCTCCTACGAGCAGTACTTC
CDR3: CASSNTGSGSYEQYF

V: TRBV18
J: TRBJ1-4
size: -
length: 13
D: -
DNA: TGTGCCAGCTCACCGGGCGCCAATGAAAAACTGTTTTTT
CDR3: CASSPGANEKLFF

V: TRBV18
J: TRBJ2-1
size: -
length: 19
D: TRBD2
DNA: TGTGCCAGCTCACGAGGGACTAGCGGGAGCTGGAGCTCCTACAATGAGCAGTTCTTC
CDR3: CASSRGTSGSWSSYNEQFF

V: TRBV14
J: TRBJ2-7
size: -
length: 12
D: -
DNA: TGTGCCCTGAGGACATACTCCTACGAGCAGTACTTC
CDR3: CALRTYSYEQYF

V: TRBV24-1
J: TRBJ2-3
size: -
length: 15
D: TRBD1
DNA: TGTGCCACCAGTGAGGACAGGGGGCTACCAGATACGCAGTATTTT
CDR3: CATSEDRGLPDTQYF

V: TRBV6-5
J: TRBJ1-2
size: -
length: 13
D: TRBD1
DNA: TGTGCCAGCAGGACAGGGGGGAGCTATGGCTACACCTTC
CDR3: CASRTGGSYGYTF

V: TRBV18
J: TRBJ2-1
size: -
length: 15
D: TRBD2
DNA: TGTGCCAGCTCACCATATCCTAGCGGGATGGGTGAGCAGTTCTTC
CDR3: CASSPYPSGMGEQFF